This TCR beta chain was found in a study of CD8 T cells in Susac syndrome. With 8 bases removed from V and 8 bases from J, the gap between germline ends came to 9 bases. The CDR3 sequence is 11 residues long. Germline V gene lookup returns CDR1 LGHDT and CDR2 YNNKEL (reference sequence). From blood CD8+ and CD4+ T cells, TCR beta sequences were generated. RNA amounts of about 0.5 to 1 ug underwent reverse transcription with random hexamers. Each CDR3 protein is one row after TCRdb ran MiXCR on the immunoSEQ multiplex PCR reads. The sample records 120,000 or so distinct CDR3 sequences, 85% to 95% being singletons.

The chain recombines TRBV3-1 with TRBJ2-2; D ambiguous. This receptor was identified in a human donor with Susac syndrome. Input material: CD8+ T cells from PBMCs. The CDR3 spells CASGLGGELFF. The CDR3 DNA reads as TGTGCCAGCGGCCTGGGGGGGGAGCTGTTTTTT.